This T cell receptor beta chain was observed in a study of blood T cell repertoires in COVID-19. About the study: COVID-19 samples from acute and convalescent phases originated in the United States, Italy and Spain.

The CDR3 is 14 residues long. Germline CDR1 SQVTM, CDR2 ANQGSEA. The V and J ends lost 6 bases and 0 bases respectively, with 14 bases between them. Authors' analysis steps: Amplification of reference gene primers was used by the study to estimate nucleated cell counts. Sequencing used immunoSEQ multiplex PCR; TCRdb keeps in-frame clones, though not all of them. V and J calls and clone size are as listed in that table; D and trimming were resolved from the DNA. The sample consists of some 250,000 clones, roughly 82% of them appearing once. The TCR sequence derives from an elderly man with acute or convalescent COVID-19. The chain uses TRBV29-1 and TRBJ1-1; D is perhaps TRBD1 (5 bases). Sample: peripheral blood. CDR3 residues: CSVGEGTMNTEAFF. The CDR3 coding sequence is TGCAGCGTGGGGGAGGGGACTATGAACACTGAAGCTTTCTTT.